This TCR beta chain was obtained from a study of metastatic and nonmetastatic thyroid tumors (dated by TCRdb to 2019 to 2021). As for the study more broadly: Repertoires were compared across peripheral blood and tumor or nodule tissue samples from malignant and benign thyroid patients.

Libraries were prepared through PCR. Reads for this sample came from an Illumina HiSeq 4000. The TCR beta-chain CDR3 region of each patient was profiled by high-throughput sequencing. In the original analysis: A classifier to discriminate distant-metastatic papillary thyroid cancer patients was built from CDR3 differences across clinicopathological groups. Repertoire diversity was assessed with the Shannon index, and tumor-blood repertoire similarity with the Morisita-Horn index. TCRdb cleaned the public reads at Q25 with fastp, built clones with MiXCR and kept in-frame beta chains. What appears here as the V and J calls and clone size reflects TCRdb's work, not the paper's. Present in this sample are about 33,000 clones, about 18% of which were seen just once. Under 5% of the sample is taken by the ten largest. The CDR3, cysteine through phenylalanine, is 20 amino acids long. Only the CDR3 DNA stays, 60 bases, in frame from base 1. Based on the germline V gene, the CDR1 and CDR2 sequences are SGHNT and YENEEA. Trimming takes 3 bases off V and 0 bases off J; junction bases not matched to a gene: 12.

General study outcomes and caveats: In both blood and tumor samples, TCR beta diversity was reported to be significantly higher in malignant tumors than in benign nodules.

No treatment had been received by any patient before thyroid surgery. Using T-cell receptor beta sequencing, the study looked back at clinical samples from patients collected from 2012 to 2018. This clone was detected ten times or more. The antigen it recognizes is unknown. One base away there is no much larger clone; base qualities are not given. The chain employs TRBV11-3 and TRBJ1-4; TRBD1 fits 11 bases in the junction. The sequencing input was blood. The clonotype comes from a female donor with papillary thyroid cancer or a benign thyroid nodule (not recorded which). Some clones in this sample may be carry-over from other donors' samples. The DNA sequence reads TGTGCCAGCAGCTTGAGTCCGGGACAGGGGGTTCCCACAACTAATGAAAAACTGTTTTTT. It specifies CASSLSPGQGVPTTNEKLFF.